Presented here are 2 T cell receptor beta chains from one specimen sequenced in a study of T-cell memory formation after mild COVID-19. TCRdb called the 5' RACE reads again in MiXCR, with one record for every CDR3 protein. The sample has around 340,000 distinct CDR3 sequences, about 13% seen once. Source material: PBMCs or a T cell subset sorted from them (not recorded which). These receptors came from a man aged 18 to 30 who had mild COVID-19 (a few samples of this study predate the infection). Cell type and time point are not known.

This clonotype was picked up a small number of times. V gene TRBV6-1 combines with J gene TRBJ2-6, with TRBD2 as a possible D gene (5 bases). The CDR3 runs to 17 residues. Trimming removed 2 bases from V and 0 bases from J, with 11 bases in between. Germline V gene data show CDR1 as MNHNS and CDR2 as SASEGT. The CDR3 is CASSELTGSSGANVLTF. In nucleotides, the CDR3 is TGTGCCAGCAGTGAACTCACGGGGAGCTCTGGGGCCAACGTCCTGACTTTC.

There are a few counts of this clonotype. This chain joins TRBV12-3 or TRBV12-4 and TRBJ2-2, with D tentatively TRBD2 (6 bases). The CDR3 covers 14 residues. Trimming pared 6 bases from V and 4 bases from J, leaving 12 bases between. CDR3 DNA sequence: TGTGCCAGCAGCTCGGGACTTCCCACCGGGGAGCTGTTTTTT. Protein: CASSSGLPTGELFF.